The 3 T cell receptor beta chains given below trace back to one sample, sequenced in a study of cytomegalovirus exposure and HLA in healthy donors. The primer mix had 60 Vbeta and 13 Jbeta primers. Data came from immunoSEQ multiplex PCR; TCRdb stores just in-frame clones and leaves some out. The data hold about 170,000 clones, with less than 90% observed a single time. The sample taken for sequencing was PBMCs. Every receptor here comes from a boy younger than 10 in good health and CMV-seronegative.

The chain uses TRBV10-3 and TRBJ2-7, with 8 bases lining up with TRBD2. Germline V gives CDR1 ENHRY, CDR2 SYGVKD. There are 15 residues in the CDR3. The junction had 11 bases not matched to a gene; V was cut back by 10 bases and J by 0 bases. The CDR3 spells CATTLAEQSSYEQYF. The CDR3 coding sequence is TGTGCCACTACACTAGCGGAGCAGAGCTCCTACGAGCAGTACTTC.

DNA of the CDR3: TGTGCCATCAGTGAGCCGGGACAGGGGTCCTACGAGCAGTACTTC. Translating gives CAISEPGQGSYEQYF. This rearrangement joins TRBV10-3 to TRBJ2-7; 10 nucleotides align to TRBD1. Germline CDR1 and CDR2: ENHRY and SYGVKD. This CDR3 region has 15 residues. V dropped 2 bases and J dropped 1; count of bases not matched to a gene: 2.

This chain connects TRBV27 to TRBJ2-7; 11 nucleotides match TRBD1. The CDR3 loop spans 17 amino acids. Germline V gene lookup returns CDR1 MNHEY and CDR2 SMNVEV (reference sequence). V lost 3 bases, J lost 5 bases, and 12 bases stayed unmatched. CDR3 in amino acids: CASSLLIHPGQGDEQYF. CDR3 nucleotide sequence: TGTGCCAGCAGTTTGTTAATTCACCCGGGACAGGGGGACGAGCAGTACTTC.